This entry describes one TCR beta chain. What it recognizes is unknown. The data stem from a study of OX40 agonist ivuxolimab in advanced cancers. Overall study: Of mixed ages from about 23 to 79 and averaging 60 years, the group was roughly 85% male.

Sequencing used immunoSEQ multiplex PCR; TCRdb keeps in-frame clones, though not all of them. In the table there are about 83,000 clones, about 90% of which are singletons. Germline V gene sequence: CDR1 MDHEN, CDR2 SYDVKM. This CDR3 is built from 16 residues. Trimming left V 1 base short and J 2 bases short, with 13 bases between. Overall study results and limits: Compared with others, partial responders at 0.1-3.0 mg/kg displayed clonal expansion among the lowest.

The sequencing here drew on CD4+ or CD8+ T cells sorted from blood, taken in a trial of the OX40 agonist ivuxolimab. This TCR was recovered from an adult with an advanced solid tumor such as melanoma, head and neck, liver or kidney cancer. This chain uses TRBV28 with TRBJ2-3; D possibly corresponds to TRBD2 (6 bases). CDR3 protein: CASSLFAGKATDTQYF. CDR3 nucleotide sequence: TGTGCCAGCAGTTTATTTGCGGGAAAAGCCACAGATACGCAGTATTTT.